This T cell receptor beta chain was recovered during a study of blood T cell repertoires in COVID-19. Across the whole study: Samples representing acute and convalescent COVID-19 were sourced from the United States, Italy and Spain. In each case, the material was cDNA or gDNA derived from T cells, B-cell-depleted T cells, or PBMCs.

Clones were sequenced by immunoSEQ multiplex PCR, and TCRdb holds only the in-frame ones, with some missing. The sample contains 200,000 to 250,000 clones, 84% of which appear only once. Seattle's enrolled individuals joined amid active infection and were then monitored longitudinally. Specimen: peripheral blood. This TCR was sampled from an elderly woman with COVID-19, enrolled during active disease.

CDR3 loop: CASRPRQGSVEQFF. The CDR3 region has the DNA TGTGCCAGCAGGCCTCGACAGGGGTCGGTTGAGCAGTTCTTC. The gene calls are TRBV6-6 and TRBJ2-1, with TRBD1 matching over 8 bases. This CDR3 is 14 amino acids long. Germline CDR1 MNHNY, CDR2 SVGAGI (reference sequence). V lost 6 bases, J lost 9 bases, and 10 bases stayed unmatched.